Given below is one T cell receptor (beta chain) in context. Its target is unknown. The protocol was immunoSEQ multiplex PCR, while the TCRdb copy is restricted to in-frame clones and leaves out a portion. The sample carries about 2.2 million clones, 90% to 95% recorded once. This sample stems from a study of shared clonotypes between healthy human individuals. General study points: Generation probability values for non-shared clonotypes were lower than those for clonotypes shared by all four donors. Sample collection involved blood only; tissue repertoires are likely different.

Germline assignment: CDR1 SEHNR and CDR2 FQNEAQ (reference sequence). The CDR3 loop spans 19 amino acids. The V and J ends lost 4 bases and 2 bases, in that order; junction bases with no gene match: 14. It was CD45RO-negative cells, positively selected for CCR7, that made up naive CD8 cells, with terminally differentiated effector memory CD45RA+ cells excluded. The sequenced sample consisted of naive CD8+ T cells from PBMCs. The chain joins TRBV7-9 to TRBJ2-7, with 13 bases that match TRBD2. The TCR was taken from a man between 18 and 29 years old in good health. Some clones in this sample may be carry-over from other donors' samples. In DNA form, the CDR3 reads TGTGCCAGCAGCTCCCTCGGGAAACTAGCGGGAGGGTTGGCCTACGAGCAGTACTTC. Amino acid sequence: CASSSLGKLAGGLAYEQYF.